The clone carrying this T cell receptor beta chain occurred a few times. The record originates from a study of T cells in Graves' hyperthyroidism and ophthalmopathy. RNA transcripts were the template for amplifying TCR beta CDR3 regions. TCR CDR3 regions were first amplified by RT-PCR with HTBI primers. TCRdb analysed the multiplex PCR reads with MiXCR anew, one entry per CDR3 protein. The top ten clones hold 45% to 50% of a sample with under 550,000 distinct CDR3 sequences, around 20% of them seen once. J lost 1 base, V lost 5 bases, and 9 bases had no gene match. The CDR3 has 16 amino acids. CDR1 and CDR2 from the germline V gene are MNHNS and SASEGT. Each ophthalmopathy patient scored at least 3 on the Clinical Activity Score and at least 4 on NOSPECS grade, with duration under 3 months.

The sample was blood. The TCR was taken from a middle-aged man with Graves' ophthalmopathy. The chain combines TRBV6-1 with TRBJ1-1, with 8 bases fitting TRBD1. The chain's CDR3 is CASSPRDGQGNTEAFF. CDR3 in DNA: TGTGCCAGCAGTCCCCGGGACGGACAGGGGAACACTGAAGCTTTCTTT.